Below, 13 T cell receptor beta chains from the same sample are listed, as sequenced in a study of control samples from healthy donors and cancer patients. Sequencing was performed with immunoSEQ multiplex PCR; in TCRdb, only in-frame clones are kept and a portion is missing. Of 60,000 to 75,000 clones in the sample, about nine tenths are singletons; the top ten hold approximately 5.5%. Sequenced: PBMCs. These receptors all come from a man aged 55 to 70 with colorectal cancer.

This sequence joins TRBV19 and TRBJ2-2, with D possibly called TRBD1 or TRBD2 (5 bases each). Germline V gives CDR1 LNHDA, CDR2 SQIVND (reference sequence). Deletions cut 3 bases from V and 4 bases from J, with 12 bases between. The CDR3 is 15 amino acids. The CDR3 bases are TGTGCCAGTAGTATGGGACCCCGGGGCACCGGGGAGCTGTTTTTT. This codes for CASSMGPRGTGELFF.

The genes are TRBV6-7 and TRBJ2-5; 13 bases agree with TRBD2. TRBV6-7 is annotated as an ORF whose role is uncertain. Unmatched junction bases numbered 6, after V lost 6 bases and J lost 2 bases. The CDR3 covers 16 residues. The CDR3 DNA reads TGTGCCAGCAGCCCGGGACTAGCGGGGAGACAAGAGACCCAGTACTTC. It is translated as CASSPGLAGRQETQYF.

V usage is TRBV6-5 and J usage is TRBJ1-5, with TRBD1 identical over 7 bases. Per germline, CDR1 MNHEY and CDR2 SVGAGI. Trimming cost V 5 bases and J 0 bases; bases outside gene matches: 4. This CDR3 comprises 15 residues. CDR3: CASSRQGHSNQPQHF. The CDR3, as DNA: TGTGCCAGCAGTCGACAGGGTCATAGCAATCAGCCCCAGCATTTT.

V and J are TRBV6-4 and TRBJ1-1; D gene ambiguous. The V gene lost 5 bases and the J gene lost 5 bases, with 12 bases spanning the gap. CDR1 is MRHNA and CDR2 is SNTAGT in the germline V gene. This CDR3 region has 13 residues. The CDR3 here is CASSLTDSTEAFF. The CDR3 DNA sequence: TGTGCCAGCAGTTTGACGGATTCTACTGAAGCTTTCTTT.

The J gene is TRBJ2-2, the V gene TRBV2; the D is unclear. CDR3 length equals 11 residues. The ends were cut back, 11 bases at V and 6 bases at J, with 10 bases in the middle. CDR1 and CDR2 (germline): SNHLY, FYNNEI. The CDR3 loop reads CAGSNPGELFF. The CDR3 coding sequence is TGTGCCGGCTCAAACCCCGGGGAGCTGTTTTTT.

The CDR3 here is CASPGLHYGYTF. The DNA for the CDR3 is TGTGCCAGCCCGGGACTGCACTATGGCTACACCTTC. This chain links TRBV6-4 with TRBJ1-2; the D gene is possibly TRBD1 (5 bases). The CDR3 is 12 amino acids. V was pared by 8 bases and J by 3 bases, with 10 bases between. Looked up from germline, CDR1 is MRHNA and CDR2 is SNTAGT.

The chain is built from TRBV5-1 and TRBJ2-7; 14 bases line up with TRBD2. Germline V lookup: CDR1 SGHRS, CDR2 YFSETQ. V trimming: 7 bases; J trimming: 9 bases; junction bases outside the gene matches: 12. The CDR3 is 15 residues long. CDR3 protein: CASQKTSGGAGGQYF. CDR3 DNA sequence: TGCGCCAGCCAGAAGACTAGCGGGGGGGCCGGCGGGCAGTACTTC.

The chain employs TRBV6-6 and TRBJ1-1; 8 bases match TRBD1. V was pared by 7 bases and J by 6 bases, with 10 bases of the junction left unmatched. CDR1 is MNHNY and CDR2 is SVGAGI in the germline V gene (reference sequence). The CDR3 is 14 residues long. The CDR3 DNA follows: TGTGCCAGCATCACCTCCAGGGGGCGGGCTGAAGCTTTCTTT. Translation: CASITSRGRAEAFF.

The chain recombines TRBV9 with TRBJ2-2; TRBD1 aligns across 8 bases. The CDR3 spans 15 residues. J was trimmed by 1 base and V by 4 bases; bases with no gene match: 3. Germline loops: CDR1 SGDLS, CDR2 YYNGEE. CDR3 DNA sequence: TGTGCCAGCAGCCCAGGGACAGGGAACACCGGGGAGCTGTTTTTT. Translated: CASSPGTGNTGELFF.

CDR3 DNA: TGTGCCAGCTCCGGGGCAGGGCGCTACAATGAGCAGTTCTTC. It codes for CASSGAGRYNEQFF. The gene calls are TRBV3-1 (or the pseudogene TRBV3-2) and TRBJ2-1, with D perhaps being TRBD1 or TRBD2 (5 bases each). V lost 8 bases to trimming and J lost 3 bases, with 14 bases between them. This CDR3 region has 14 residues. CDR1 is LGHDT, CDR2 YNNKEL, per germline (reference sequence).

This sequence joins TRBV2 and TRBJ2-2; D possibly corresponds to TRBD2 (6 bases). Trimming stripped 2 bases from V and 5 bases from J, with 18 bases between. The CDR3 totals 17 residues. From germline, CDR1 is SNHLY and CDR2 FYNNEI. The chain's CDR3 is CASSESLLLATTGELFF. The CDR3 region has the DNA TGTGCCAGCAGTGAAAGTCTTCTCCTAGCGACAACCGGGGAGCTGTTTTTT.

The rearrangement uses TRBV2 and TRBJ2-2, with D unclear. The CDR3 is 15 residues long. Trimming took off 4 bases at V and 6 bases at J, with 15 bases between the two ends. Germline V gene lookup returns CDR1 SNHLY and CDR2 FYNNEI. This CDR3 reads CASSARPIGSGELFF. CDR3 bases: TGTGCCAGCAGTGCCAGGCCCATTGGGTCCGGGGAGCTGTTTTTT. The whole variable domain, filled in from reference TRBV2 and TRBJ2-2, reads EPEVTQTPSHQVTQMGQEVILRCVPISNHLYFYWYRQILGQKVEFLVSFYNNEISEKSEIFDDQFSVERPDGSNFTLKIRSTKLEDSAMYFCASSARPIGSGELFFGEGSRLTVL.

The chain carries TRBV28 and TRBJ2-2; TRBD2 matches at 9 bases. This CDR3 is built from 16 residues. Germline values: CDR1 MDHEN, CDR2 SYDVKM. With 6 bases clipped from V and 7 bases from J, the junction kept 12 bases outside the gene matches. The CDR3 region is CASSPMGRGGHGELFF. The CDR3, as DNA: TGTGCCAGCAGCCCTATGGGGCGGGGGGGCCACGGGGAGCTGTTTTTT.